This T cell receptor (beta chain) came from a study of T cells in Graves' hyperthyroidism and ophthalmopathy. Whole-study findings and limits: With a median lead of 6.5 months before onset, the model predicted ophthalmopathy. Blood also carried most thyroid clonotypes expanded above 0.001. Through a model of 13 V-J features, ophthalmopathy was separated from stable hyperthyroidism.

Template material for amplifying TCR beta CDR3 regions consisted of RNA transcripts. The HTBI set primed first-round TCR CDR3 RT-PCR. TCRdb recomputed calls from the multiplex PCR reads with MiXCR, one row per CDR3 protein. Among 300,000 to 400,000 distinct CDR3 sequences listed, approximately 13% were seen once. The definition of stable Graves' hyperthyroidism was no ophthalmopathy progression within 18 months. Many counts were recorded for this clonotype. Its antigen is as yet unknown. The sequenced sample was blood. This TCR was sampled from a woman under 30 with Graves' hyperthyroidism.

The chain's CDR3 is CASSTRLLTYGYTF. CDR3 nucleotide sequence: TGTGCCAGCAGTACCCGTTTGCTCACCTATGGCTACACCTTC. The chain combines TRBV12-3 or TRBV12-4 with TRBJ1-2, with D uncertain. The CDR3 consists of 14 residues. Between the trimmed V and J ends, which lost 5 bases and 4 bases, there was a span of 14 bases.